The clone carrying this T cell receptor beta chain has a handful of counts. The target antigen is unknown. TCRdb reprocessed the reads via MiXCR and lists one record per CDR3 protein. This table holds approximately 100,000 distinct CDR3 sequences, about 25% found once. This entry comes from a study of T cell repertoires in cytomegalovirus infection. About the research overall: Based on public TCR beta signatures, there were indications of CMV infection and of a matching HLA type.

The CDR3 length is 14 residues. Trimming took off 2 bases at V and 0 bases at J, with 7 bases between the two ends. Germline V gene lookup returns CDR1 DFQATT and CDR2 SNEGSKA (reference sequence). Study-wide points: It was HLA-C-restricted CMV-specific TCR beta clonotypes that dominated the response ex vivo. Pooled public TCR beta family frequency picked out CMV carriers with the relevant HLA.

The origin of this receptor is a human donor in good health (CMV status not recorded). Some clones in this sample may be carry-over from other donors' samples. This chain connects TRBV20-1 to TRBJ2-2; D unclear. Sequenced: CD8+ T cells from PBMCs. The CDR3, as DNA: TGCAGTGCTAGATCGGAGTCGAACACCGGGGAGCTGTTTTTT. It specifies CSARSESNTGELFF.